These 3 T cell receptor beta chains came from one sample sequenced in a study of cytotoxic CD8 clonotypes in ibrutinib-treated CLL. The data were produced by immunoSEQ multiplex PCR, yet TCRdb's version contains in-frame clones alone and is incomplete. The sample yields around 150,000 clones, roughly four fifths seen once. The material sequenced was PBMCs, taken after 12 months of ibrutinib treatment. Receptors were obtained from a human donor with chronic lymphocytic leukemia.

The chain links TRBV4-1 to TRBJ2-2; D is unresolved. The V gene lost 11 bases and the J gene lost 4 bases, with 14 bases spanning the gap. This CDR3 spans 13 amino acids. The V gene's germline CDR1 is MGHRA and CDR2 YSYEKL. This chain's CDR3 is CAARTGGTGELFF. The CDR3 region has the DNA TGCGCCGCTAGGACCGGTGGCACCGGGGAGCTGTTTTTT.

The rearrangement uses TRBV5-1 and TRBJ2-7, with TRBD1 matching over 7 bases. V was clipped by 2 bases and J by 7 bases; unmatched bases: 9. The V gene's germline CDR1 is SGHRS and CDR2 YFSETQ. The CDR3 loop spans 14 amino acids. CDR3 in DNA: TGCGCCAGCAGCTTTGAGACAGGGTATTATGAGCAGTACTTC. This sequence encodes CASSFETGYYEQYF.

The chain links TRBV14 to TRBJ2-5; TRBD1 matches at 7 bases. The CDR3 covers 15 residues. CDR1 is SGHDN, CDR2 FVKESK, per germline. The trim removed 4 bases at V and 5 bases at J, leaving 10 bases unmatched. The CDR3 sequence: CASSRPQGEFETQYF. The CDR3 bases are TGTGCCAGCAGCCGACCTCAGGGGGAGTTCGAGACCCAGTACTTC.